This T cell receptor beta chain stems from a study of cytomegalovirus exposure and HLA in healthy donors. On the study more broadly: Unique TCRs numbering about 85 million, obtained from HLA-typed donors, made up an early data release.

Amplification used 60 Vbeta primers and 13 Jbeta primers. The assay was immunoSEQ multiplex PCR, and TCRdb's table has in-frame clones only and misses some. The sample lists about 160,000 clones, roughly 82% occurring once. Note on this clone: Its antigen is not known.

Study findings and constraints: Through in vitro validation, three CMV-associated chains were shown to be specific for CMV antigens. An observed cluster of highly shared sequence variants was recorded as a likely sequencing artifact. Reportedly, cytomegalovirus status was diagnosed with high sensitivity and specificity.

Sequenced sample: PBMCs. The receptor was isolated from a girl aged 10-17 years in good health and CMV-seropositive.

Here the CDR3 reads CASSAGTSSNQPQHF. The DNA of the CDR3 is TGTGCCAGCAGCGCCGGGACTTCTAGCAATCAGCCCCAGCATTTT. The chain links TRBV27 to TRBJ1-5; TRBD1 might be the D (5 bases). Germline assignment: CDR1 MNHEY and CDR2 SMNVEV (reference sequence). This CDR3 has 15 residues. The V end was cut by 6 bases, the J end by 0 bases, with 12 bases between.